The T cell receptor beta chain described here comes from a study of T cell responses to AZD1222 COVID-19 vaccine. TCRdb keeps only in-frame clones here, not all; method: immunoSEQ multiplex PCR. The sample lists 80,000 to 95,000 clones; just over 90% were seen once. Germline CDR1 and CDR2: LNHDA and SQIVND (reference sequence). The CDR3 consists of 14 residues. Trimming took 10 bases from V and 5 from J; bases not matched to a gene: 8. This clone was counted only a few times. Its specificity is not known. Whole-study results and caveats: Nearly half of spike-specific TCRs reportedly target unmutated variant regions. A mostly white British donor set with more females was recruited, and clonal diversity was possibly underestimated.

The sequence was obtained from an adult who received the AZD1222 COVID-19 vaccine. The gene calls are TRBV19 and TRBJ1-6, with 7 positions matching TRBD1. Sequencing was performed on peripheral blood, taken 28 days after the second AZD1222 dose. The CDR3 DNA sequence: TGTGCCACCCGCCTACAGGGGAATAATTCACCCCTCCACTTT. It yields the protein CATRLQGNNSPLHF.